In its sample, the clone carrying this T cell receptor (beta chain) was seen a few times. Extracted RNA was reverse transcribed, and the resulting cDNA served as sequencing template. The table came from immunoSEQ multiplex PCR; TCRdb's copy has only in-frame clones and leaves some out. The sample has 140,000 to 150,000 clones, about three fifths seen once. Collection of lesional scalp punch biopsies and peripheral blood was performed in alopecia areata patients. The sample originates from a study of CD8+ T cells in alopecia areata. The CDR3 has 14 residues. Germline values: CDR1 SGHVS, CDR2 FQNEAQ. Trimming cost V 5 bases and J 1 base, with 9 bases left between them.

The source material was CD4+ T cells sorted from blood, sampled at week 0. The receptor's source is a human donor with alopecia areata. The chain links TRBV7-8 to TRBJ2-4; D is ambiguous. The CDR3 bases are TGTGCCAGCAGCCCGACTGGGGCCAAAAACATTCAGTACTTC. It is translated as CASSPTGAKNIQYF. The full variable domain, in which reference TRBV7-8 and TRBJ2-4 provide the parts outside the CDR3, is GAGVSQSPRYKVAKRGQDVALRCDPISGHVSLFWYQQALGQGPEFLTYFQNEAQLDKSGLPSDRFFAERPEGSVSTLKIQRTQQEDSAVYLCASSPTGAKNIQYFGAGTRLSVL.